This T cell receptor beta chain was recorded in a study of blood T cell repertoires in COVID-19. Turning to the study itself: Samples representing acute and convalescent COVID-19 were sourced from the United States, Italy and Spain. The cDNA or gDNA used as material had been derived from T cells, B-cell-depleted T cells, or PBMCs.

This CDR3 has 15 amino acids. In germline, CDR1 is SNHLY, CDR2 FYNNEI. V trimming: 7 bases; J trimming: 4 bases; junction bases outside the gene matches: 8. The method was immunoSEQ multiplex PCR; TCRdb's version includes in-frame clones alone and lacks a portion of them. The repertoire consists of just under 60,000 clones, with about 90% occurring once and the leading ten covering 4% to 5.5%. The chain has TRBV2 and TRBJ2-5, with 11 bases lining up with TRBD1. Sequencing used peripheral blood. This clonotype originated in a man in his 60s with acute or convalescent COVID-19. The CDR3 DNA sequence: TGTGCCAGCACCTTCCAGGGGACAGGGGGAGAGACCCAGTACTTC. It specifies CASTFQGTGGETQYF.